Below, 5 T cell receptor beta chains from the same sample are listed, as sequenced in a study of blood T cell repertoires in COVID-19. The assay was immunoSEQ multiplex PCR, and TCRdb's table has in-frame clones only and misses some. The sample lists over 200,000 clones; over 75% were seen once. The sequenced sample consisted of peripheral blood. These TCRs come from a human donor in a cohort sampled during active COVID-19.

The V gene is TRBV11-2, the J gene TRBJ2-7; TRBD2 matches 10 bases. CDR1 and CDR2 (germline): SGHAT, FQNNGV. This CDR3 is 14 amino acids long. The junction had 7 bases not matched to a gene; V was cut back by 4 bases and J by 7 bases. CDR3 protein: CASSSLLAGSEQYF. The CDR3 region has the DNA TGTGCCAGCAGCTCCCTACTAGCGGGAAGTGAGCAGTACTTC.

The chain uses TRBV30 and TRBJ1-1, with 7 bases matching TRBD1. This CDR3 is built from 13 residues. With V trimmed by 2 bases and J by 9 bases, 9 bases remained unmatched. Germline loops: CDR1 GTSNPN, CDR2 SVGIG (reference sequence). CDR3 residues: CAWSHDRVSKAFF. The CDR3 DNA reads as TGTGCCTGGAGTCATGACAGGGTATCAAAAGCTTTCTTT.

The chain recombines TRBV6-5 with TRBJ2-5, with 10 bases matching TRBD1. V was clipped by 5 bases and J by 6 bases; unmatched bases: 6. The length of the CDR3 is 14 residues. Germline values: CDR1 MNHEY, CDR2 SVGAGI. In nucleotides, the CDR3 is TGTGCCAGCAGTCCCGGGACAGGGGTAAAGACCCAGTACTTC. Residues: CASSPGTGVKTQYF.

This chain links TRBV18 with TRBJ1-2; TRBD1 matches at 12 bases. This CDR3 region has 16 residues. Losses at the gene ends were 2 bases for V and 4 bases for J; bases not matched to a gene: 5. In germline, CDR1 is KGHSH, CDR2 LQKENI. As DNA, the CDR3 is TGTGCCAGCTCACCATCCGGGACAGGGGGCGGCTATGGCTACACCTTC. This sequence encodes CASSPSGTGGGYGYTF.

The chain carries TRBV7-2 and TRBJ1-4; 7 bases are shared with TRBD1. Trimming cost V 5 bases and J 5 bases; bases outside gene matches: 5. This CDR3 contains 14 residues. Germline assignment: CDR1 SGHTA and CDR2 FQGNSA. CDR3 amino acids: CASSRDRVNEKLFF. The CDR3 DNA reads as TGTGCCAGCAGCCGGGACAGAGTAAATGAAAAACTGTTTTTT.